The 25 T cell receptor beta chains below all came from one sample that was sequenced in a study of graft-versus-host responses after intestinal transplantation. The method was immunoSEQ multiplex PCR; TCRdb's version includes in-frame clones alone and lacks a portion of them. The data contain roughly 62,000 clones, about 93% of them singletons. The specimen comprised PBMCs, sampled less than 130 days after intestinal transplantation. These receptors all stem from a human patient who received an intestinal transplant, so some T cells may come from the graft donor.

This clone has just a few counts. The CDR3 DNA is TGTGCCAGCAGCGTATCCTCCCAGGGGTGGGGAGAGACCCAGTACTTC. It specifies CASSVSSQGWGETQYF. V and J are TRBV9 and TRBJ2-5, with D possibly being TRBD1 (6 bases). Germline-derived CDR1 and CDR2 are SGDLS and YYNGEE. V gave up 1 base and J gave up 4 bases, with 17 bases separating them. The CDR3 consists of 16 residues.

V is TRBV4-1 and J is TRBJ2-4, with a tentative D call TRBD2 (5 bases). CDR3 length: 13 residues. Germline CDR1 reads MGHRA; CDR2 reads YSYEKL. V was shortened by 1 base and J by 7 bases, with 8 bases between the two germline ends. CDR3 residues: CASSQGWRNIQYF. The CDR3 DNA sequence: TGCGCCAGCAGCCAAGGGTGGAGGAACATTCAGTACTTC.

This chain links TRBV28 with TRBJ2-3, with D uncertain. Trimming took off 5 bases at V and 6 bases at J, with 9 bases between the two ends. The CDR3 loop spans 12 amino acids. Germline V gives CDR1 MDHEN, CDR2 SYDVKM. The CDR3 nucleotides are TGTGCCAGCAGTCCCCCCGATGATACGCAGTATTTT. Residues: CASSPPDDTQYF.

The chain is built from TRBV7-6 and TRBJ1-2; no clear D. The CDR3 consists of 13 residues. CDR1 and CDR2 from the germline V gene are SGHVS and FNYEAQ. Trimming removed 1 base at V and 7 bases at J, with 10 bases between. CDR3 DNA: TGTGCCAGCAGCTTAGACACGGCTGGTGGCTACACCTTC. Translating it yields CASSLDTAGGYTF.

This clone was recorded only once. A junction end diverges from the germline sequence, so it may reflect a read error. The chain joins TRBV5-1 to TRBJ2-7, with 9 bases identical to TRBD1. In germline, CDR1 is SGHRS, CDR2 YFSETQ. There are 18 residues in the CDR3. CDR3 DNA sequence: TGCGCCAGCAGTTTGGCGGGACAGGGTTCTTATGTCGGCTACGAGCAGTACTTC. This translates into CASSLAGQGSYVGYEQYF.

This clone was found once. The CDR3: CASSQVIAGTAPSTIYF. The CDR3 bases are TGTGCCAGCAGCCAAGTCATTGCCGGGACGGCTCCGAGCACCATATATTTT. V and J are TRBV4-2 and TRBJ1-3; tentative D call: TRBD1 (5 bases). Germline V gene lookup returns CDR1 LGHNA and CDR2 YNFKEQ. V was shortened by 1 base and J by 9 bases, with 22 bases between the two germline ends. This CDR3 has 17 residues.

This clone was seen only once. V gene TRBV11-3 combines with J gene TRBJ2-7; 8 nucleotides match TRBD1. The ends lost 3 bases at V and 6 bases at J; junction bases unmatched: 4. CDR3 size: 13 residues. Germline V gene lookup returns CDR1 SGHNT and CDR2 YENEEA. CDR3 nucleotide sequence: TGTGCCAGCAGCTTGGACAGGGTCTCCGAGCAGTACTTC. It codes for CASSLDRVSEQYF. Filled out from reference TRBV11-3 and TRBJ2-7, the complete variable domain reads EAGVVQSPRYKIIEKKQPVAFWCNPISGHNTLYWYLQNLGQGPELLIRYENEEAVDDSQLPKDRFSAERLKGVDSTLKIQPAELGDSAVYLCASSLDRVSEQYFGPGTRLTVT.

The gene calls are TRBV2 and TRBJ2-5, with TRBD2 identical over 7 bases. CDR1 is SNHLY, CDR2 FYNNEI, per germline. This CDR3 is 13 amino acids long. J was trimmed by 5 bases and V by 4 bases; bases with no gene match: 4. In nucleotides, the CDR3 is TGTGCCAGCAGTGGGGGGGGATTGGAGACCCAGTACTTC. Its protein is CASSGGGLETQYF.

The CDR3 DNA is TGTGCCAGCAGTCCCAGACAGGTAGGCACTGAAGCTTTCTTT. It specifies CASSPRQVGTEAFF. The rearrangement uses TRBV27 and TRBJ1-1; possibly TRBD1 for D (6 bases). This CDR3 has 14 amino acids. The V end lost 5 bases, the J end lost 4 bases, and 14 bases lay between the germline ends. Germline assignment: CDR1 MNHEY and CDR2 SMNVEV (reference sequence).

The rearrangement uses TRBV5-1 and TRBJ2-7, with D perhaps matching TRBD1 or TRBD2 (5 bases each). CDR3 length: 13 amino acids. The germline V gene has CDR1 SGHRS and CDR2 YFSETQ. The V gene lost 2 bases and the J gene lost 2 bases, with 8 bases spanning the gap. CDR3 DNA: TGCGCCAGCAGCTTCCGGGGCGCCTACGAGCAGTACTTC. Protein product: CASSFRGAYEQYF.

The V gene is TRBV18, the J gene TRBJ1-1; D may be TRBD1 (5 bases). Germline loops: CDR1 KGHSH, CDR2 LQKENI. V gave up 6 bases and J gave up 5 bases, with 13 bases separating them. The CDR3 has 13 amino acids. This CDR3 is CASSRSRETEAFF. The CDR3 DNA sequence: TGTGCCAGCTCCCGTAGCAGGGAGACTGAAGCTTTCTTT.

The chain combines TRBV4-2 with TRBJ2-1, with a tentative D call TRBD2 (6 bases). The CDR3 is 16 residues long. Germline CDR1 is LGHNA and CDR2 is YNFKEQ. Trimming stripped 0 bases from V and 4 bases from J, with 13 bases between. Written as DNA, the CDR3 is TGTGCCAGCAGCCAAGATCATGGGACTGCTTACAATGAGCAGTTCTTC. Its translation is CASSQDHGTAYNEQFF.

The chain is built from TRBV28 and TRBJ1-5; D ambiguous. This CDR3 region has 16 residues. V gave up 2 bases and J gave up 3 bases, with 14 bases separating them. The V gene's germline CDR1 is MDHEN and CDR2 SYDVKM. The CDR3 region is CASSLNPRASNQPQHF. In nucleotides, the CDR3 is TGTGCCAGCAGTTTAAACCCGAGGGCCTCCAATCAGCCCCAGCATTTT.

The chain couples TRBV6-5 to TRBJ2-3, with D unresolved. The V and J ends lost 6 bases and 0 bases respectively, with 13 bases between them. The germline gives CDR1 MNHEY, CDR2 SVGAGI. This CDR3 has 15 residues. As DNA, the CDR3 is TGTGCCAGCAGAAGACGGCATTCTAGCACAGATACGCAGTATTTT. Encoded protein: CASRRRHSSTDTQYF.

The V and J genes are TRBV29-1 and TRBJ2-1; the D is unclear. Germline CDR1 is SQVTM and CDR2 is ANQGSEA. The CDR3 sequence is 14 residues long. With 5 bases removed from V and 0 bases from J, the gap between germline ends came to 11 bases. CDR3 in amino acids: CSVRDSSSYNEQFF. The CDR3 region has the DNA TGCAGCGTTCGAGACTCTAGCTCCTACAATGAGCAGTTCTTC.

This chain uses TRBV7-2 with TRBJ2-5; 8 bases fit TRBD2. This CDR3 spans 15 amino acids. The germline gives CDR1 SGHTA, CDR2 FQGNSA. Germline trimming cut 5 bases from V and 4 bases from J; bases unmatched to any gene: 9. Written as DNA, the CDR3 is TGTGCCAGCAGCCCGGGACTAGTAGGGGGAGAGACCCAGTACTTC. Translating it yields CASSPGLVGGETQYF.

The V gene is TRBV9, the J gene TRBJ1-2; tentatively, D is TRBD1 (6 bases). Between the trimmed V and J ends, which lost 3 bases and 7 bases, there was a span of 16 bases. The CDR3 has 14 residues. Germline V lookup: CDR1 SGDLS, CDR2 YYNGEE. The CDR3 nucleotides read TGTGCCAGCAGCGGAGGGGGGGTAGGTGGTGGCTACACCTTC. Translated, it gives CASSGGGVGGGYTF.

V and J are TRBV28 and TRBJ2-2; D remains ambiguous. V lost 3 bases, J lost 8 bases, and 22 bases lay in between. The CDR3 totals 17 residues. Germline loops: CDR1 MDHEN, CDR2 SYDVKM. DNA for the CDR3: TGTGCCAGCAGTTTTCTATCCATGATTCCCCTCCCGGGGGAGCTGTTTTTT. This encodes CASSFLSMIPLPGELFF.

This chain connects TRBV28 to TRBJ2-3; 10 bases agree with TRBD1. The CDR3 extends over 19 amino acids. Unmatched junction bases numbered 19, after V lost 7 bases and J lost 3 bases. Germline values: CDR1 MDHEN, CDR2 SYDVKM. The CDR3 bases are TGTGCCAGCACCACGATTATTTACCGGGACAGGGGTTTAACAGATACGCAGTATTTT. Translating gives CASTTIIYRDRGLTDTQYF.

The J gene is TRBJ1-4, the V gene TRBV6-5; no reliable D call. V was pared by 6 bases and J by 6 bases, with 11 bases between. CDR1 MNHEY and CDR2 SVGAGI come from the germline V gene. CDR3 length: 13 amino acids. CDR3 in DNA: TGTGCCAGCAGGAATACGTGGGATGAAAAACTGTTTTTT. Translation gives CASRNTWDEKLFF.

The chain couples TRBV5-1 to TRBJ1-1; 7 bases line up with TRBD1. The germline V gene has CDR1 SGHRS and CDR2 YFSETQ. The CDR3 runs to 13 residues. J gave up 5 bases and V 3 bases, and 4 bases lay outside the gene matches. CDR3 DNA: TGCGCCAGCAGCTGGGACAGCAGGACTGAAGCTTTCTTT. Its translation: CASSWDSRTEAFF.

The gene calls are TRBV27 and TRBJ1-2; the D gene is possibly TRBD1 (5 bases). This CDR3 spans 14 amino acids. Trimming pared 6 bases from V and 1 base from J, leaving 12 bases between. Germline V gene sequence: CDR1 MNHEY, CDR2 SMNVEV (reference sequence). CDR3 loop: CASSRDPFNYGYTF. CDR3 bases: TGTGCCAGCAGCCGGGACCCTTTTAACTATGGCTACACCTTC.

The V and J genes are TRBV9 and TRBJ2-1, with TRBD2 identical over 7 bases. CDR3 length: 15 amino acids. Germline V lookup: CDR1 SGDLS, CDR2 YYNGEE. The trim removed 4 bases at V and 4 bases at J, leaving 8 bases unmatched. The CDR3 reads CASSSRMGGYNEQFF. The CDR3 DNA reads as TGTGCCAGCAGCTCCCGGATGGGGGGGTACAATGAGCAGTTCTTC.

This rearrangement joins TRBV6-1 to TRBJ1-5; D unresolved. The CDR3 totals 15 residues. From germline, CDR1 is MNHNS and CDR2 SASEGT. The germline V and J ends were trimmed by 0 bases and 2 bases, with 8 bases remaining between them. CDR3 in amino acids: CASSEALGRNQPQHF. The CDR3 DNA reads TGTGCCAGCAGTGAAGCGCTTGGCCGCAATCAGCCCCAGCATTTT.

The genes are TRBV15 and TRBJ2-3; D remains ambiguous. CDR1 and CDR2 from the germline V gene are LNHNV and YYDKDF (reference sequence). Trimming cost V 5 bases and J 4 bases, with 16 bases left between them. This CDR3 comprises 15 residues. The CDR3 loop reads CATSRRRDAADTQYF. The CDR3 region has the DNA TGTGCCACCAGCCGCCGACGCGACGCCGCAGATACGCAGTATTTT. Full variable domain (remainder filled in from reference TRBV15 and TRBJ2-3): DAMVIQNPRYQVTQFGKPVTLSCSQTLNHNVMYWYQQKSSQAPKLLFHYYDKDFNNEADTPDNFQSRRPNTSFCFLDIRSPGLGDTAMYLCATSRRRDAADTQYFGPGTRLTVL.